The next 20 T cell receptor beta chains were all read from a single sample in a study of T cell repertoires in cytomegalovirus infection (dated by TCRdb to about 2019). Sequencing instrument: Illumina HiSeq 1500. Starting from the raw public reads, TCRdb applied fastp trimming at Q25, assembled clones with MiXCR and retained in-frame beta chains. Rows are unified per CDR3 protein, each entry keeping the most common DNA and genes. Within this sample are approximately 750,000 distinct CDR3 sequences, with 35% of them counted one time only. Of the sample, around 2.8% falls within the top ten clones. Sequencing was performed on PBMCs. Receptors originate from a human donor in good health (CMV status not recorded). Some clones in this sample may be carry-over from other donors' samples.

The chain is built from TRBV2 and TRBJ1-5, with D unresolved. Per the germline V gene, CDR1 is SNHLY and CDR2 is FYNNEI. CDR3 length equals 15 residues. V was cut by 5 bases and J by 0 bases, with 11 bases left in between. The CDR3 region is CASSPQSPSNQPQHF. CDR3 DNA sequence: TGTGCCAGCAGTCCACAGTCCCCTAGCAATCAGCCCCAGCATTTT.

This chain connects TRBV3-1 to TRBJ1-1; weak D call: TRBD1 (5 bases). Germline CDR1 and CDR2: LGHDT and YNNKEL (reference sequence). The CDR3 totals 17 residues. The V and J ends lost 0 bases and 3 bases respectively, with 17 bases between them. The CDR3 region is CASSQDGPPGGYTEAFF. The CDR3 DNA follows: TGTGCCAGCAGCCAAGATGGCCCTCCCGGGGGGTACACTGAAGCTTTCTTT.

The rearrangement uses TRBV6-5 and TRBJ2-6, with 7 bases fitting TRBD1. This CDR3 contains 16 residues. The junction had 3 bases not matched to a gene; V was cut back by 2 bases and J by 2 bases. Per germline, CDR1 MNHEY and CDR2 SVGAGI. The CDR3 region has the DNA TGTGCCAGCAGTTACCCAACAGGGGCTGGGGCCAACGTCCTGACTTTC. Translated, it gives CASSYPTGAGANVLTF.

The chain combines TRBV20-1 with TRBJ2-3, with 9 bases that match TRBD1. This CDR3 is built from 15 residues. V gave up 1 base and J gave up 3 bases; unmatched junction bases: 5. CDR1 is DFQATT, CDR2 SNEGSKA, per germline (reference sequence). CDR3 in amino acids: CSARGNRGRTDTQYF. CDR3 DNA: TGCAGTGCTAGAGGAAACAGGGGGCGAACAGATACGCAGTATTTT.

This chain uses TRBV19 with TRBJ2-5; D possibly matches TRBD1 or TRBD2 (5 bases each). The germline V gene has CDR1 LNHDA and CDR2 SQIVND (reference sequence). V lost 6 bases, J lost 4 bases, and 15 bases lay in between. This CDR3 is 14 amino acids long. This CDR3 is CASSTPGLLETQYF. In nucleotides, the CDR3 is TGTGCCAGTAGCACCCCGGGGCTGCTAGAGACCCAGTACTTC.

The CDR3 region has the DNA TGTGCCAGTACGGGGGTCCCAGATACGCAGTATTTT. Residues: CASTGVPDTQYF. The rearrangement joins TRBV19 to TRBJ2-3; a weak D match, TRBD2 (6 bases). This CDR3 spans 12 amino acids. CDR1 and CDR2 from the germline V gene are LNHDA and SQIVND (reference sequence). Trimming took off 7 bases at V and 4 bases at J, with 9 bases between the two ends.

This clonotype was detected a few times. Compared with germline, one end of the junction differs, possibly owing to a read error. The gene calls are TRBV29-1 and TRBJ2-5, with D possibly TRBD1 on 8 matching bases. Germline V lookup: CDR1 SQVTM, CDR2 ANQGSEA. The CDR3 sequence is 12 residues long. The CDR3 region is CSVQGAGETQYF. For the CDR3, the DNA is TGCAGCGTCCAGGGGGCGGGAGAGACTCAGTACTTC.

In its sample, this clonotype was seen many times. The chain employs TRBV2 and TRBJ1-5; D is unresolved. V was shortened by 3 bases and J by 7 bases, with 7 bases between the two germline ends. Germline values: CDR1 SNHLY, CDR2 FYNNEI. There are 12 residues in the CDR3. The DNA for the CDR3 is TGTGCCAGCAGTGATCCGAACCAGCCCCAGCATTTT. Encoded protein: CASSDPNQPQHF.

In its sample, this clonotype was seen a few times. The rearrangement links TRBV2 to TRBJ1-5; TRBD1 is a possible D gene (5 bases). Germline-derived CDR1 and CDR2 are SNHLY and FYNNEI. The ends were cut back, 6 bases at V and 5 bases at J, with 14 bases in the middle. The CDR3 has 14 amino acids. CDR3 sequence reads: CASRGLRDHQPQHF. The CDR3 DNA reads TGTGCCAGCAGGGGTCTTAGGGACCATCAGCCCCAGCATTTT.

This clonotype has a count of ten or more. The genes are TRBV28 and TRBJ1-2; no reliable D call. Deletions cut 6 bases from V and 0 bases from J, with 5 bases between. The germline CDR1 and CDR2 sequences are MDHEN and SYDVKM. This CDR3 spans 12 amino acids. CDR3 DNA sequence: TGTGCCAGCAGACCCTCTAACTATGGCTACACCTTC. It codes for CASRPSNYGYTF.

The rearrangement uses TRBV12-3 or TRBV12-4 and TRBJ1-1, with no clear D. The V gene lost 2 bases and the J gene lost 4 bases, with 14 bases spanning the gap. CDR3 length equals 15 residues. CDR3 bases: TGTGCCAGCAGTTTAACTCCGGGCTGGACCACTGAAGCTTTCTTT. It encodes CASSLTPGWTTEAFF.

The genes are TRBV6-1 and TRBJ2-7; TRBD1 matches at 11 bases. V shed 7 bases, J shed 3 bases, and the junction held 5 bases outside the gene matches. This CDR3 is 14 amino acids long. Germline CDR1 is MNHNS and CDR2 is SASEGT. The CDR3 region is CASIGGQGGYEQYF. The CDR3 DNA reads TGTGCCAGCATTGGGGGACAGGGGGGCTACGAGCAGTACTTC.

This rearrangement joins TRBV6-6 to TRBJ1-1; D possibly corresponds to TRBD1 (5 bases). Germline V gene data show CDR1 as MNHNY and CDR2 as SVGAGI (reference sequence). The V gene lost 3 bases and the J gene lost 3 bases, with 11 bases spanning the gap. The CDR3 is 14 amino acids. The CDR3 reads CASSYDGGYTEAFF. The CDR3 nucleotides are TGTGCCAGCAGTTATGATGGGGGATACACTGAAGCTTTCTTT.

The chain is built from TRBV28 and TRBJ1-4; D gene ambiguous. CDR1 is MDHEN and CDR2 is SYDVKM in the germline V gene. With 6 bases removed from V and 3 bases from J, the gap between germline ends came to 14 bases. The CDR3 runs 15 residues. The CDR3 nucleotides are TGTGCCAGCAGGCGCGGGATGAGGCCTAATGAAAAACTGTTTTTT. Translation gives CASRRGMRPNEKLFF.

This sequence joins TRBV6-1 and TRBJ2-3; 8 bases match TRBD1. With 8 bases clipped from V and 2 bases from J, the junction kept 6 bases outside the gene matches. CDR3 length: 14 residues. The germline gives CDR1 MNHNS, CDR2 SASEGT. For the CDR3, the DNA is TGTGCCAGCTTGAGGACAGGGTTCACAGATACGCAGTATTTT. Amino acids: CASLRTGFTDTQYF.

This chain uses TRBV10-3 with TRBJ2-5; TRBD2 matches at 8 bases. The length of the CDR3 is 15 residues. Germline CDR1 ENHRY, CDR2 SYGVKD. Losses at the gene ends were 5 bases for V and 4 bases for J; bases not matched to a gene: 9. Here the CDR3 DNA reads TGTGCCATCAGTCCCACCAGCGGGAGACGAGAGACCCAGTACTTC. Its translation: CAISPTSGRRETQYF.

The chain has TRBV20-1 and TRBJ2-3, with TRBD2 matching 7 bases. Germline V gene sequence: CDR1 DFQATT, CDR2 SNEGSKA (reference sequence). The junction had 8 bases not matched to a gene; V was cut back by 8 bases and J by 0 bases. CDR3 length: 14 residues. DNA of the CDR3: TGCAGTTCTGGCGAGCGGGGTAGCACAGATACGCAGTATTTT. Protein: CSSGERGSTDTQYF.

This rearrangement joins TRBV27 to TRBJ2-7, with D hard to call. V dropped 4 bases and J dropped 3 bases, with 13 bases sitting between them. CDR3 size: 14 residues. Germline CDR1 reads MNHEY; CDR2 reads SMNVEV (reference sequence). The CDR3 spells CASSSYQALYEQYF. The CDR3 DNA reads TGTGCCAGCAGTTCTTACCAGGCCCTCTACGAGCAGTACTTC.

This clonotype was detected only a few times. The V gene is TRBV7-9, the J gene TRBJ1-1; D uncertain. V lost 5 bases to trimming and J lost 7 bases, with 14 bases between them. The CDR3 is made up of 13 amino acids. In germline, CDR1 is SEHNR, CDR2 FQNEAQ (reference sequence). Written as DNA, the CDR3 is TGTGCCAGCAGCCTTCCGGGCAGAAATGAAGCTTTCTTT. Amino acid sequence: CASSLPGRNEAFF.

The genes are TRBV10-3 and TRBJ2-7; 9 bases agree with TRBD1. Trimming at V came to 2 bases and at J to 3 bases, leaving 8 bases not matched to a gene. CDR1 is ENHRY, CDR2 SYGVKD, per germline. The CDR3 extends over 16 amino acids. The CDR3 reads CAISEASGTGFYEQYF. Here the CDR3 DNA reads TGTGCCATCAGTGAGGCCTCCGGGACAGGGTTCTACGAGCAGTACTTC.